This T cell receptor (beta chain) was profiled in a study of tumor-infiltrating lymphocytes in primary liver carcinoma. Study-level background: Surgical resection was the treatment these patients received for primary liver carcinoma.

Comment on this clonotype: The target antigen is unknown. Mismatch with germline at one junction end may stem from a read error.

Germline V lookup: CDR1 SGHAT, CDR2 FQNNGV. There are 16 residues in the CDR3. For blood RNA, unsorted whole blood served as the source, and germline DNA was extracted too. Chronic HBV infection, which was untreated, was present in the patients. Synthesis of TCR beta cDNA was carried out from 450 to 650 ng total RNA with a constant-region primer. TCR beta libraries came from three nested multiplex PCR rounds using slightly modified ARM-PCR. Investigators reported that the first two PCR rounds, at around 11 cycles each, used TRBV1-TRBV30 forward primers with a C-beta reverse primer. TCRdb itself ran the multiplex PCR reads through MiXCR, one entry per CDR3 protein. The sample has about 200,000 distinct CDR3 sequences; 65% are singletons. General observations from the study: Paired tumor-adjacent and tumor-blood samples overlapped less than tumor region pairs did.

Specimen: peripheral blood. V and J are TRBV11-2 and TRBJ2-3; 9 nucleotides line up with TRBD2. The sequence was collected from a woman aged 55-69 years with primary liver carcinoma and hepatitis B virus infection. The CDR3 is CTSSQRLAVVADMQYF. The CDR3 coding sequence is TGTACCAGCAGCCAGAGACTAGCGGTAGTGGCAGATATGCAGTATTTT.